This TCR beta chain was retrieved from a study of long-term antiretroviral therapy in people with HIV (dated 2022 in TCRdb). About the study as a whole: The earliest samples were collected roughly a decade before the 2015 WHO recommendation for immediate ART, at a time when ART was usually postponed until CD4 counts fell. No cross-contamination during QIAcube processing was seen in test extractions of a monoclonal T-cell line run alongside 30 or so polyclonal samples. A retrospective serial study tested whether changes in peripheral blood TRB repertoire composition and diversity were associated with ART initiation and durable HIV suppression. A total of fewer than 250 cryopreserved PBMC samples came from a few dozen adults with confirmed HIV infection and were collected serially over a mean of approximately 6 years (range 1-12). Among the approximately 27 participants with HIV, eleven were female. The investigation overall reported the following: Narrower CDR3 length ranges were observed in HIV repertoires than in controls, and an antigen-experienced repertoire with only a slight naive shift after ART was suggested by the network structure. Inferences about post-ART repertoire changes were limited because no data were available on ART adherence, viral resistance or therapy changes. Unsorted PBMC were profiled instead of sorted CD4+ and CD8+ T cells because pre-ART samples had limited cell numbers. The repertoire was dominated across all time points by expanded TRB clones identified before ART initiation, although this dominance was seen to fluctuate and to decrease in many PLHIV after ART. Because PBMC availability was limited, only the TCR beta chain was sequenced, with no alpha chain pairing. Starting ART was linked to a significant rise in TRB diversity, yet even after long-term ART the diversity remained significantly lower than in transplant donor controls. The samples span the years 2004 to 2017, and the ART regimens used may be less effective than current regimens.

Clipping removes 9 bases from V and 2 bases from J, with 9 as the unmatched junction base count. Reading from cysteine to phenylalanine, the CDR3 counts 14 amino acids. Of the read, only the CDR3 DNA is kept; its 42 bases are in frame from base 1. On this clone: This clone's antigen is unknown. No much larger clone exists at a distance of one base, and base qualities are not known.

The immunoSEQ hsTCRB v3.0 assay was used at survey level resolution to sequence the TRB variable region. The target sequencing depth for TRB was about 40,000-55,000 T-cell genomes per sample. Pooled TRB libraries were sequenced on an Illumina MiSeq with a v3 150-cycle kit. As for the original processing: Repertoire analysis ran in R within a reproducible Nextflow workflow covering QC, data transformation and analysis. LymphoSeq2, an R package for exploring AIRR-Seq data, was used to implement custom analyses. A handful of samples yielding fewer than 5000 total TRB sequences were excluded, leaving more than 150 analyzed HIV repertoires. Among the 188 retained HIV repertoires, some 57 were collected before ART initiation and over 120 were collected after ART initiation. Repertoires were downsampled to 5000 TRB nucleotide sequences, and summary statistics were averaged over 100 downsampling iterations. Only TRB sequences with CDR3 regions of at least seven amino acids were retained for analysis. Diversity was measured with a Shannon entropy-derived clonality score and the Gini coefficient. In the repertoire networks, any two of the top 5000 CDR3 amino acid sequences were connected whenever the two sequences differed by an edit distance of one. For TRB CDR3 amino acid sequences, antigen specificity groups and MHC restriction were predicted with GLIPH2. CDR3 amino acid sequences were matched against VDJdb and McPAS-TCR to flag known CMV, EBV, HIV or tissue antigen associations. Pre-ART, post-ART and control groups were compared with Wilcoxon signed-rank tests and Holm-Bonferroni correction. In TCRdb, the immuneACCESS table is reduced to in-frame sequences with V and J assigned. These tables do not hold every clone; where another copy was compared, an unresolved V gene accounts for under half, and the others remain unexplained. V and J calls and clone size come straight from that table; D and trimming were deduced from the DNA. This sample holds tens of thousands of clones; 70% to 90% were observed only once. The leading ten clones occupy 3% to 4.5% of the sample.

Inclusion was restricted to participants for whom at least one PBMC sample before ART initiation and at least two post-ART samples were available. All participants with HIV were treated in the United States of America. Before DNA extraction, cryopreserved samples of roughly 0.9-10 million PBMC were thawed and then washed. At the time of the earliest PBMC sample, participants with HIV were aged between roughly 23 and 60 years. Each participant contributed PBMC samples from 1-4 timepoints before ART initiation and 2-8 timepoints after ART initiation, with a median of 7 samples. Serial HIV viral load, CD4+ T-cell count, ART history and demographic data were obtained for every participant. A Qiagen kit on a QIAcube was used to extract genomic DNA from unsorted PBMC, with samples processed in batches of 12.

The TCR comes from a woman aged 18 to 35 with HIV. The chain was built from TRBV23-1 and TRBJ2-5; TRBD2 agrees with 7 junctional bases. Being an ORF, TRBV23-1 has a function that is uncertain. The sequencing used unsorted PBMCs, collected 1.8 years after starting antiretroviral therapy. The CDR3 reads CASRGEIKQETQYF. At the DNA level, the sequence is TGCGCCAGTCGGGGGGAAATAAAGCAAGAGACCCAGTACTTC.